This T cell receptor beta chain was sequenced during a study of T-cell memory formation after mild COVID-19. Overall study results and limits: Second-wave clones that peaked on day 37 lacked confirmed SARS-CoV-2 specificity.

One entry per CDR3 protein results from TCRdb running MiXCR on the 5' RACE reads. The sample includes about 160,000 distinct CDR3 sequences, less than 40% of them seen just once. The germline V gene has CDR1 SEHNR and CDR2 FQNEAQ (reference sequence). The CDR3 length is 14 residues. V dropped 6 bases and J dropped 1 base, with 12 bases sitting between them. Worth noting for this clonotype: The antigen remains undetermined.

The chain recombines TRBV7-9 with TRBJ2-5, with a possible D match to TRBD2 (5 bases). Specimen: PBMCs or a T cell subset sorted from them (not recorded which). The source of this sequence is an adult woman who had mild COVID-19 (a few samples of this study predate the infection). Cell type and time point are not known. The CDR3 region has the DNA TGTGCCAGCAGTTACCCTAGCAGCCAAGAGACCCAGTACTTC. Translated: CASSYPSSQETQYF.